Within the sample, the clone carrying this T cell receptor (beta chain) is medium-sized. TCRdb passed the 5' RACE reads through MiXCR, listing each CDR3 protein once. The table lists 9,500 to 15,000 distinct CDR3 sequences, about 6% of them singletons. The data stem from a study of T cells after yellow fever vaccination. The CDR3 is 13 amino acids. The trim removed 6 bases at V and 11 bases at J, leaving 10 bases unmatched. This receptor was taken from a man in his thirties or forties who received the YFV17D yellow fever vaccine. The source was PBMCs, either bulk or a sorted T-cell subset (CD4+, CD8+, memory, or dextramer-sorted; not recorded which), collected on the day of the yellow fever booster vaccination. The V and J genes are TRBV12-3 or TRBV12-4 and TRBJ2-3; TRBD2 matches at 8 bases. The CDR3 nucleotides are TGTGCCAGCAGAAAGTCAACTAGCGGCGAGCAGTATTTT. Amino acids: CASRKSTSGEQYF.